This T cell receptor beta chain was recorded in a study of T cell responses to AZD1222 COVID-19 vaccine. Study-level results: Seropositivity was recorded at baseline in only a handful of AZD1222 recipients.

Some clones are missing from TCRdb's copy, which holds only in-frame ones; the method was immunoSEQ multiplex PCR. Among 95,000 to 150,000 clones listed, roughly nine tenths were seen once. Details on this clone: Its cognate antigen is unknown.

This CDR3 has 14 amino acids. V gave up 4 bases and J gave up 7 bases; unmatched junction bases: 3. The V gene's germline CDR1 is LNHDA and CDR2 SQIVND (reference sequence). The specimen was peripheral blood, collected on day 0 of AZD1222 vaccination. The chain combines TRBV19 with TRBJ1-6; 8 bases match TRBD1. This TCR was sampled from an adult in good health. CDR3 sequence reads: CASSTRDRNSPLHF. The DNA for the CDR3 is TGTGCCAGTAGTACCCGGGACAGGAATTCACCCCTCCACTTT.